This T cell receptor beta chain originates from a study of blood T cell repertoires in COVID-19. Whole-study context: Samples of COVID-19 (acute and convalescent) were obtained from the United States, Italy and Spain. T cells, B-cell-depleted T cells, or PBMCs supplied cDNA or gDNA.

The CDR3 has 13 amino acids. With 4 bases clipped from V and 2 bases from J, the junction kept 2 bases outside the gene matches. Germline V gene data show CDR1 as WSHSY and CDR2 as SAAADI. Original analysis: Amplification with reference gene primers provided the estimates of nucleated cell counts. Sequencing used immunoSEQ multiplex PCR; TCRdb keeps in-frame clones, though not all of them. V and J calls and clone size are given by that table; D and trimming were obtained from the DNA. The sample has 100,000 or so clones, roughly 86% seen once; the top ten hold just under 20%. The rearrangement uses TRBV10-2 and TRBJ2-7, with 7 bases aligning to TRBD1. Input material: peripheral blood. This clonotype originated in a human donor in a cohort sampled during active COVID-19. In DNA, the CDR3 is TGCGCCAGCAGTGGACAGGGCCCCTACGAGCAGTACTTC. It codes for CASSGQGPYEQYF.